This T cell receptor (beta chain) was documented in a study of beta chain features in type 1 diabetes. Regarding the study as a whole: The study found fewer insertions and more deletions at VDJ junctions in type 1 diabetes patients. Among patients with Type 1 diabetes, TCRB CDR3s were moderately but significantly shorter in every one of the four CD4+ subsets.

This clone was counted only a few times. Its antigen remains unknown. The isolated RNA, all of it, was reverse transcribed, so expressed TCRB transcripts were what got sequenced. Some clones are missing from TCRdb's copy, which holds only in-frame ones; the method was immunoSEQ multiplex PCR. The sample lists more than 200,000 clones, 16% seen once, with approximately 0.081% in the top ten. The germline gives CDR1 LGHNA, CDR2 YNFKEQ. The V and J ends lost 4 bases and 2 bases respectively, with 15 bases between them. The CDR3 extends over 16 amino acids. Sequenced input: naive CD4+ T cells from blood. This sequence was found in a man aged 25 to 40 with type 1 diabetes. This chain joins TRBV4-2 and TRBJ2-1; TRBD2 might be the D (6 bases). The DNA of the CDR3 is TGTGCCAGCAGCCTTGGGAGGTCAATTACCTACAATGAGCAGTTCTTC. Residues: CASSLGRSITYNEQFF.